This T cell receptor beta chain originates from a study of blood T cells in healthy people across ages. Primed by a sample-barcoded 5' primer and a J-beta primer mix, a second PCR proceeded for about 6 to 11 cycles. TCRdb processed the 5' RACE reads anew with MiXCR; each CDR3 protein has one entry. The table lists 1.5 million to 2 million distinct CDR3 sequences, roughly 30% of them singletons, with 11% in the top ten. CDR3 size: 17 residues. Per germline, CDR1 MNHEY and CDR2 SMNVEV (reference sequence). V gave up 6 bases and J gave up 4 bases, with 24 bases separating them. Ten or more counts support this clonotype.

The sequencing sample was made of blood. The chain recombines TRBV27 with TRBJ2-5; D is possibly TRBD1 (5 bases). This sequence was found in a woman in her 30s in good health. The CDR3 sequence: CASRPKWAPGLGETQYF. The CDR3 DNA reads TGTGCCAGCAGACCTAAATGGGCCCCAGGGCTGGGAGAGACCCAGTACTTC.